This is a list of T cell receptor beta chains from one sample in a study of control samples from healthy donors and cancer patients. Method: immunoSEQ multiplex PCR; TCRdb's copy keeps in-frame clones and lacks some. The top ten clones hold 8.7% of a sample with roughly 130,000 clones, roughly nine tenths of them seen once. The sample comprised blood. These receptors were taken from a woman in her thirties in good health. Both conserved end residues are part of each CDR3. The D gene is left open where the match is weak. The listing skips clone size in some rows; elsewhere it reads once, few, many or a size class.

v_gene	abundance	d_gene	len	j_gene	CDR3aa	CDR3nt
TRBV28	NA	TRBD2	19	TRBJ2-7	CASSLSIRPSGGSSYEQYF	TGTGCCAGCAGTTTATCCATAAGACCCAGCGGGGGAAGCTCCTACGAGCAGTACTTC
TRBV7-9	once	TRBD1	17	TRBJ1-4	CASSLVSWTGRNEKLFF	TGTGCCAGCAGCTTAGTGTCTTGGACAGGCCGCAATGAAAAACTGTTTTTT
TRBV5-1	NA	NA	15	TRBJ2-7	CASSLAERVRGEQYF	TGCGCCAGCAGCTTGGCCGAGCGTGTACGGGGTGAGCAGTACTTC
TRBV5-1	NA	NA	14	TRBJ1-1	CASSLDVRNTEAFF	TGCGCCAGCAGCTTGGACGTCAGGAACACTGAAGCTTTCTTT
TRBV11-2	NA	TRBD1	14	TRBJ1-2	CASSLDRVNYGYTF	TGTGCCAGCAGCCTCGACAGGGTAAACTATGGCTACACCTTC
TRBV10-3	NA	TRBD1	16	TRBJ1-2	CAISEGTGGRYYGYTF	TGTGCCATCAGTGAGGGGACAGGGGGCAGGTACTATGGCTACACCTTC
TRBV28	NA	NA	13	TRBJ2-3	CASSLVSTDTQYF	TGTGCCAGCAGTTTAGTAAGCACAGATACGCAGTATTTT
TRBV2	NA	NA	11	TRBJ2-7	CASSGMLEQYF	TGTGCCAGCAGTGGGATGCTGGAGCAGTACTTC
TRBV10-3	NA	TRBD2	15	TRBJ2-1	CAISTSGTNHNEQFF	TGTGCCATCAGTACATCCGGGACTAATCACAATGAGCAGTTCTTC
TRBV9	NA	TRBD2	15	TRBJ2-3	CASSVGLAATDTQYF	TGTGCCAGCAGCGTGGGACTAGCGGCCACAGATACGCAGTATTTT
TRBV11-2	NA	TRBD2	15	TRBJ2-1	CASSSLAGGPHEQFF	TGTGCCAGCAGCTCGTTAGCGGGAGGGCCTCATGAGCAGTTCTTC
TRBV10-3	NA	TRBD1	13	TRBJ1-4	CAIAGQANEKLFF	TGTGCCATTGCGGGACAGGCTAATGAAAAACTGTTTTTT
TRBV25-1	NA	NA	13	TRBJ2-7	CASNGTPPDEQYF	TGTGCCAGCAATGGAACCCCCCCGGATGAGCAGTACTTC
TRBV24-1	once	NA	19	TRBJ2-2	CATSDSAPGTAPHTGELFF	TGTGCCACCAGTGATTCGGCACCCGGGACGGCACCTCACACCGGGGAGCTGTTTTTT
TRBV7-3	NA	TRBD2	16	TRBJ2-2	CASSPRTSGDTGELFF	TGTGCCAGCAGCCCCCGGACTAGCGGGGACACCGGGGAGCTGTTTTTT
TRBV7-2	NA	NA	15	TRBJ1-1	CASSSLRVQNTEAFF	TGTGCCAGCAGCTCCCTCCGGGTTCAGAACACTGAAGCTTTCTTT
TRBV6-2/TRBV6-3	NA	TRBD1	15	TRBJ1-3	CASSDRGSSGNTIYF	TGTGCCAGCAGCGACAGGGGGAGCTCTGGAAACACCATATATTTT
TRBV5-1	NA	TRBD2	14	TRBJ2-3	CASRLAGVIDTQYF	TGCGCCAGCAGGCTAGCGGGAGTTATAGATACGCAGTATTTT
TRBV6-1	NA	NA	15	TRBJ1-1	CASLFNGRMNTEAFF	TGTGCCTCCTTATTCAATGGGCGTATGAACACTGAAGCTTTCTTT
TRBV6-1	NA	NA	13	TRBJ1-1	CASSPRGGTEAFF	TGTGCCAGCTCGCCCAGAGGGGGAACTGAAGCTTTCTTT
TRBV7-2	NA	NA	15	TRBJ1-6	CASSQGTRGNSPLHF	TGTGCCAGCAGCCAAGGGACGCGGGGCAATTCACCCCTCCACTTT
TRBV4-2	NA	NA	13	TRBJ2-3	CASSQGSTDTQYF	TGTGCCAGCAGCCAGGGTAGCACAGATACGCAGTATTTT
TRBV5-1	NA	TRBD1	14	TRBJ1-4	CASSLGQGGEKLFF	TGCGCCAGCAGCTTGGGACAGGGGGGAGAAAAACTGTTTTTT
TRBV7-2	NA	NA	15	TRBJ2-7	CASSFGGTGAYEQYF	TGTGCCAGCAGCTTTGGGGGCACGGGGGCCTACGAGCAGTACTTC
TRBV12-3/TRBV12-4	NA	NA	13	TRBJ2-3	CASSFVVPDTQYF	TGTGCCAGCAGTTTTGTCGTTCCAGATACGCAGTATTTT
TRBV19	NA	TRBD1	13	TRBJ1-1	CASTYRGGTEAFF	TGTGCCAGCACATACAGGGGCGGCACTGAAGCTTTCTTT
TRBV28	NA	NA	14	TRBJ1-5	CATIAQGEYQPQHF	TGTGCCACCATAGCGCAGGGAGAATATCAGCCCCAGCATTTT
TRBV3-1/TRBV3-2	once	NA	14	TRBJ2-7	CASSPRDGPYEQYF	TGTGCCAGCAGCCCCCGGGACGGCCCCTACGAGCAGTACTTC
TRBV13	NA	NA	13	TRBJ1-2	CASTPTPNYGYTF	TGTGCCAGCACCCCTACTCCTAACTATGGCTACACCTTC
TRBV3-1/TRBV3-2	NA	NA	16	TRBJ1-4	CASSQEQLIYNEKLFF	TGTGCCAGCAGCCAAGAACAGTTAATCTATAATGAAAAACTGTTTTTT
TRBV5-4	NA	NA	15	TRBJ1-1	CASSLNGGLNTEAFF	TGTGCCAGCAGCTTAAACGGGGGCTTGAACACTGAAGCTTTCTTT
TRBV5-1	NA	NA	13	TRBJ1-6	CASSLGFNSPLHF	TGCGCCAGCAGCTTGGGTTTTAATTCACCCCTCCACTTT
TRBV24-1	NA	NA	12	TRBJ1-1	CATSDLGTEAFF	TGTGCCACCAGTGATTTAGGCACTGAAGCTTTCTTT
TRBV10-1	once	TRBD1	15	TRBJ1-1	CASSEYRTGGTEAFF	TGCGCCAGCAGTGAGTACCGGACAGGGGGCACTGAAGCTTTCTTT
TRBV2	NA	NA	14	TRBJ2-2	CASRVAENTGELFF	TGTGCCAGCAGAGTAGCGGAAAACACCGGGGAGCTGTTTTTT
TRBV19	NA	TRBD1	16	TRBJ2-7	CASSILPGQGQYEQYF	TGTGCCAGTAGTATTTTACCGGGACAGGGTCAGTACGAGCAGTACTTC
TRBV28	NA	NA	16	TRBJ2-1	CASSLGGLGAYNEQFF	TGTGCCAGCAGTTTGGGGGGCCTGGGGGCTTACAATGAGCAGTTCTTC
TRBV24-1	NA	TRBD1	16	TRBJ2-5	CATSTTSNRGQETQYF	TGTGCCACCAGTACCACCAGCAACAGGGGACAAGAGACCCAGTACTTC
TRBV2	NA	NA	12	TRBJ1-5	CASRVTGGPQHF	TGTGCCAGCAGAGTTACCGGGGGGCCCCAGCATTTT
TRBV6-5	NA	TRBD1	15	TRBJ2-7	CASSLQPGQGMEQYF	TGTGCCAGCAGCCTTCAACCGGGACAGGGTATGGAGCAGTACTTC
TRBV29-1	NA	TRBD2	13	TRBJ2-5	CSAGGGNQETQYF	TGCAGCGCCGGGGGGGGGAACCAAGAGACCCAGTACTTC
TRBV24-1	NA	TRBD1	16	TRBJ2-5	CATSDSRDRVQETQYF	TGTGCCACCAGTGATTCGAGAGACAGGGTTCAAGAGACCCAGTACTTC
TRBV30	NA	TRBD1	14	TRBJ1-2	CAWSGDRANYGYTF	TGTGCCTGGAGTGGGGACAGGGCTAACTATGGCTACACCTTC
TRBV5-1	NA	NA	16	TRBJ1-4	CASSKDRMGIDEKLFF	TGCGCCAGCAGCAAAGACAGGATGGGGATAGATGAAAAACTGTTTTTT
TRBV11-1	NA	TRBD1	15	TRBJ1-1	CASSPGQGVNTEAFF	TGTGCCAGCAGCCCAGGACAGGGGGTGAACACTGAAGCTTTCTTT